This TCR beta chain was identified in a study of cytomegalovirus exposure and HLA in healthy donors. Use of 60 Vbeta and 13 Jbeta primers characterized the PCR. This table comes from immunoSEQ multiplex PCR, and its TCRdb copy is limited to in-frame clones, with some not included. Its table records 150,000 or so clones. As regards this clone: Its antigen is unknown.

Study-wide findings and caveats: The study labeled 150 to 200 TCR beta chains cytomegalovirus-associated. The HLA-A and HLA-B alleles of most subjects were reportedly predicted accurately from TCR beta sequences. Specificity of a few CMV-associated chains for CMV antigens was verified in vitro. The study found most TCR sequences rare, yet found some public TCRs in many donors.

The CDR3 is made up of 19 amino acids. V trimming: 2 bases; J trimming: 6 bases; junction bases outside the gene matches: 13. Germline-derived CDR1 and CDR2 are MGHRA and YSYEKL. This rearrangement joins TRBV4-1 to TRBJ2-7; TRBD2 matches 16 bases. The sequence derives from a woman between 45 and 60 years old in good health and CMV-seronegative. Sequenced sample: PBMCs. CDR3 in DNA: TGCGCCAGCAGCCAAACTCCGGGACTAGCGGGGGGGGAATCTCTCGAGCAGTACTTC. Amino acid sequence: CASSQTPGLAGGESLEQYF.